The T cell receptor (beta chain) described here comes from a study of blood T cells in healthy people across ages. This clonotype has only a few counts. The antigen remains unidentified. Overall study results and limits: TCR beta diversity was tightly associated with the proportion of naive T cells. Roughly linear age-related decline in beta diversity appeared, significant by age around 40.

The V end lost 1 base, the J end lost 2 bases, and 11 bases lay between the germline ends. This CDR3 has 15 residues. Germline loops: CDR1 LGHNA, CDR2 YSLEER. For the second PCR, which ran for roughly 6 to 12 cycles, a sample-barcoded 5' primer and a J-beta primer mix were used. Each cDNA molecule was tagged by a template-switch adaptor that had 12 random nucleotides. One entry per CDR3 protein, called by TCRdb with MiXCR from the 5' RACE reads. Counted here are about 1,400,000 distinct CDR3 sequences, approximately 59% occurring once; the ten biggest clones make up over 5%. The origin of this receptor is a man between 18 and 29 years old in good health. Sequencing input: blood. V and J are TRBV4-3 and TRBJ1-2; unclear D gene. The CDR3 bases are TGCGCCAGCAGCCAAGGGTTAGGACCCAACTATGGCTACACCTTC. Translation gives CASSQGLGPNYGYTF.